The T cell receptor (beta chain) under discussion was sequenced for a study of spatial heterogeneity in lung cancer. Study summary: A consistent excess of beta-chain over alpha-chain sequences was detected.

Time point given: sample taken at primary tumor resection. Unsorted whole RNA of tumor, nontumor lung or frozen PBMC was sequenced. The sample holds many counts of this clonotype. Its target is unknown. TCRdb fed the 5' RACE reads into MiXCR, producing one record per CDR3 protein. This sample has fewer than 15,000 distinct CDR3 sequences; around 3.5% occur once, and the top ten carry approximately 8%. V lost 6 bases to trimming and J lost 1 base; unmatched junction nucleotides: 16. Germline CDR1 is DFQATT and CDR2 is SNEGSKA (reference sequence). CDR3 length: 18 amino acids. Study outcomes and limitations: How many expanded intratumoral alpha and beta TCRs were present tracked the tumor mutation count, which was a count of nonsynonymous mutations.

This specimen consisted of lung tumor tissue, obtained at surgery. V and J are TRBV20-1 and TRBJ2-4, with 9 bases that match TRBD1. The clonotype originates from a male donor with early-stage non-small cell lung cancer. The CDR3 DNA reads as TGCAGTGCCATTAAATCGACAGGGGGAGGTAGTGCCAAAAACATTCAGTACTTC. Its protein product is CSAIKSTGGGSAKNIQYF.